This is a list of T cell receptor beta chains from one sample in a study of relationships among human T cell subsets. One entry per CDR3 protein results from TCRdb running MiXCR on the multiplex PCR reads. The sample holds approximately 15,000 distinct CDR3 sequences, about 56% seen once. Sequenced: total T cells sorted from blood. The origin of the receptors is a man between 40 and 49 years old in good health. CDR3s include the opening cysteine and the closing phenylalanine or tryptophan. D genes are given only for firm matches. Size values are once, few and many counts, or a class for expanded clones, and some rows have none.

j_gene	v_gene	abundance	d_gene	CDR3aa	CDR3nt
TRBJ2-7	TRBV11-2	few	-	CASSRGPEQYF	TGTGCCAGCAGCCGGGGGCCCGAGCAGTACTTC
TRBJ2-1	TRBV11-2	few	TRBD2	CASSIGTSGGWEQFF	TGTGCCAGCAGCATCGGGACTAGCGGGGGATGGGAGCAGTTCTTC
TRBJ1-1	TRBV11-2	few	-	CASSLAVDSLRSTEAFF	TGTGCCAGCAGCTTAGCGGTCGACTCCCTCCGGTCTACTGAAGCTTTCTTT
TRBJ2-1	TRBV28	few	-	CASSPQAPYNEQFF	TGTGCCAGCAGTCCGCAGGCCCCTTACAATGAGCAGTTCTTC
TRBJ2-3	TRBV28	-	-	CASSLLTQDTQYF	TGTGCCAGCAGTTTACTTACCCAAGATACGCAGTATTTT
TRBJ2-1	TRBV6-1	once	TRBD2	CASSLGLEFYYEQFF	TGTGCCAGCAGTCTGGGACTAGAGTTCTACTATGAGCAGTTCTTC
TRBJ2-7	TRBV11-2	-	-	CASSLIPTQAYEQYF	TGTGCCAGCAGCTTAATTCCTACCCAGGCCTACGAGCAGTACTTC
TRBJ2-3	TRBV11-2	-	-	CASGPLRSGTDTQYF	TGTGCCAGCGGCCCCCTCAGAAGCGGCACAGATACGCAGTATTTT
TRBJ2-5	TRBV11-1	-	-	CASSFRNGETQYF	TGTGCCAGCAGCTTCCGTAATGGAGAGACCCAGTACTTC
TRBJ2-3	TRBV30	-	-	CAWKVQDTQYF	TGTGCCTGGAAGGTACAAGATACGCAGTATTTT
TRBJ2-1	TRBV20-1	once	-	CSARSADSKGYNEQFF	TGCAGTGCTAGGTCGGCGGACAGTAAGGGTTACAATGAGCAGTTCTTC
TRBJ1-5	TRBV5-1	few	-	CASSQGLDQPQHF	TGCGCCAGCAGCCAAGGGTTGGATCAGCCCCAGCATTTT
TRBJ2-5	TRBV11-2	-	TRBD2	CAGSLGGLASKTQYF	TGTGCCGGCAGCTTAGGGGGACTAGCGTCGAAGACCCAGTACTTC
TRBJ2-7	TRBV11-1	few	TRBD2	CASSATSGSYEQYF	TGTGCCAGCAGTGCGACTAGCGGATCCTACGAGCAGTACTTC
TRBJ2-1	TRBV11-2	-	-	CASSRRTGGDEQFF	TGTGCCAGCAGTCGCAGGACCGGGGGCGATGAGCAGTTCTTC
TRBJ2-1	TRBV10-3	-	-	CAIGASYNEQFF	TGTGCCATCGGTGCTTCCTACAATGAGCAGTTCTTC
TRBJ2-7	TRBV5-5	once	-	CASSLYYQSYEQYF	TGTGCCAGCAGCTTGTACTACCAATCCTACGAGCAGTACTTC
TRBJ2-5	TRBV20-1	-	TRBD1	CSARGQTKETQYF	TGCAGTGCTAGGGGACAGACCAAAGAGACCCAGTACTTC
TRBJ2-1	TRBV20-1	few	TRBD2	CSARVTSGKSYNEQFF	TGCAGTGCTAGGGTGACTAGCGGGAAATCCTACAATGAGCAGTTCTTC
TRBJ1-2	TRBV19	-	-	CASSPASRSYGYTF	TGTGCCAGTAGTCCCGCCTCAAGGAGCTATGGCTACACCTTC